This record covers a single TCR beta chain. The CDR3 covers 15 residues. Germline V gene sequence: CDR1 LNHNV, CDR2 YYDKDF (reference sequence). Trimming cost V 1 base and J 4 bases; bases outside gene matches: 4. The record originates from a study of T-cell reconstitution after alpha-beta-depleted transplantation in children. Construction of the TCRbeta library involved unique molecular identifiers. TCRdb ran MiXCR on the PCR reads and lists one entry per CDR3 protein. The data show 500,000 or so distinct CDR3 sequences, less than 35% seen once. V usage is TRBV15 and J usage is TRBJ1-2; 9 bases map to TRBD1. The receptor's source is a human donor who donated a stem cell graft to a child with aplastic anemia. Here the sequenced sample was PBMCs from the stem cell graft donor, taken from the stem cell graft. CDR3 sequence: CATSRGGTGTYGYTF. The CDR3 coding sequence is TGTGCCACCAGCAGAGGGGGGACAGGGACCTATGGCTACACCTTC.